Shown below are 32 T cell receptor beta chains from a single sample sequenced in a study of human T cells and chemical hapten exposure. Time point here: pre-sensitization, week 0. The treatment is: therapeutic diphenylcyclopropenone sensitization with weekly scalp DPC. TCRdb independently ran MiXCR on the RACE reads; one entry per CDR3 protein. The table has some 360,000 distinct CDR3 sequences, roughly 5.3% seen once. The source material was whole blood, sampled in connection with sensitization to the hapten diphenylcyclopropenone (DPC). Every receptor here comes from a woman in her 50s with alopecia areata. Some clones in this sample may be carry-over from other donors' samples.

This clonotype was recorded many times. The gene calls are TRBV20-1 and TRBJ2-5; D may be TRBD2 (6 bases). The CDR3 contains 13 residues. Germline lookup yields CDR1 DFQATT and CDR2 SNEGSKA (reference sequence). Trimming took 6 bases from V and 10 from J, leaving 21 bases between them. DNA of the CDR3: TGCAGTGCCCCCCCTAGCGCATCAGGGAACCAGTACTTC. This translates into CSAPPSASGNQYF.

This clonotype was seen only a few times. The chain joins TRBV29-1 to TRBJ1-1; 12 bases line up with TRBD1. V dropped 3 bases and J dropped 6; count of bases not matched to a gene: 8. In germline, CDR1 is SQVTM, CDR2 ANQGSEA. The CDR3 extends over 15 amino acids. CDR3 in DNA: TGCAGCGTTGACCGGGACAGGGGGCTTTCGGCTGAAGCTTTCTTT. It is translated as CSVDRDRGLSAEAFF.

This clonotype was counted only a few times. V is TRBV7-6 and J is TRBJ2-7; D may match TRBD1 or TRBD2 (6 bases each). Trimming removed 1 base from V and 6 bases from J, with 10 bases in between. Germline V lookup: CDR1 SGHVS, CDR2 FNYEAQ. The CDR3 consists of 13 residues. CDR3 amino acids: CASSLDEGGEQYF. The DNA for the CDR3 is TGTGCCAGCAGCTTAGACGAGGGGGGCGAGCAGTACTTC. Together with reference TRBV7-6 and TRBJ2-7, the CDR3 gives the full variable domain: GAGVSQSPRYKVTKRGQDVALRCDPISGHVSLYWYRQALGQGPEFLTYFNYEAQQDKSGLPNDRFSAERPEGSISTLTIQRTEQRDSAMYRCASSLDEGGEQYFGPGTRLTVT.

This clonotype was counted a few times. The CDR3 coding sequence is TGTGCCAGCAGTTACTCTCCTAGCGGTAGCTCCTACAATGAGCAGTTCTTC. It specifies CASSYSPSGSSYNEQFF. The genes are TRBV6-2 or TRBV6-3 and TRBJ2-1, with TRBD2 matching 7 bases. The V segment lost 0 bases and the J segment 0 bases; nucleotides outside the gene matches: 5. Germline CDR1 and CDR2: MNHEY and SVGEGT. The CDR3 spans 17 residues.

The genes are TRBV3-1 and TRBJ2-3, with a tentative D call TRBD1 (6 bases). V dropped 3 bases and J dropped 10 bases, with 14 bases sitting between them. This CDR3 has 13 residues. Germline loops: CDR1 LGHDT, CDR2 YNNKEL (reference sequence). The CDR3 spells CASSQDPGVAQYF. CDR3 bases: TGTGCCAGCAGCCAGGATCCAGGGGTGGCGCAGTATTTT.

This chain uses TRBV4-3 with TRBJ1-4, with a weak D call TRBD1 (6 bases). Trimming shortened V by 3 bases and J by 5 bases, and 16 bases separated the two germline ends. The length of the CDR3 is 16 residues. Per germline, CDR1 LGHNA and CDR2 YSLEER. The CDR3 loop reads CASSHLLDRVNEKLFF. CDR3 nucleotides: TGCGCCAGCAGCCATTTGCTGGACAGAGTCAATGAAAAACTGTTTTTT.

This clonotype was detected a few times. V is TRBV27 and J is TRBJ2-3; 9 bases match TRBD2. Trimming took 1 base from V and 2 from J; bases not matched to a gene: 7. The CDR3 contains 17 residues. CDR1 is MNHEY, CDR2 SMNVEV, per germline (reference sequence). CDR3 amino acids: CASSLWSSGAITDTQYF. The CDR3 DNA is TGTGCCAGCAGTTTATGGTCTAGCGGGGCTATCACAGATACGCAGTATTTT.

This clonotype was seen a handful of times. The CDR3 here is CASSQGQWTSGSSTDTQYF. The CDR3 DNA follows: TGCGCCAGCAGCCAAGGGCAATGGACTAGCGGCTCTAGCACAGATACGCAGTATTTT. The chain carries TRBV4-1 and TRBJ2-3; the match to TRBD2 covers 10 bases. Germline CDR1 MGHRA, CDR2 YSYEKL. The CDR3 covers 19 residues. J was trimmed by 0 bases and V by 1 base; bases with no gene match: 10.

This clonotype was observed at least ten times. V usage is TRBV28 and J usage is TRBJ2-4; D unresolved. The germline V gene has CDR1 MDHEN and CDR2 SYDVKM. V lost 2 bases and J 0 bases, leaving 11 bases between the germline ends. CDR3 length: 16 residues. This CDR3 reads CASSLGVAVAKNIQYF. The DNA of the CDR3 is TGTGCCAGCAGTTTAGGGGTAGCAGTAGCCAAAAACATTCAGTACTTC.

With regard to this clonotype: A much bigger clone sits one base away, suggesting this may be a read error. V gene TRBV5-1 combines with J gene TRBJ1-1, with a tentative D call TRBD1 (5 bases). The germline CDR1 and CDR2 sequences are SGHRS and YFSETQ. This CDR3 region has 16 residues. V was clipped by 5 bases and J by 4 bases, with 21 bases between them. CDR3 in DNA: TGCGCCAGCAGAGGGACTTTAGTAGGGATGAGCACTGAAGCTTTCTTT. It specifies CASRGTLVGMSTEAFF.

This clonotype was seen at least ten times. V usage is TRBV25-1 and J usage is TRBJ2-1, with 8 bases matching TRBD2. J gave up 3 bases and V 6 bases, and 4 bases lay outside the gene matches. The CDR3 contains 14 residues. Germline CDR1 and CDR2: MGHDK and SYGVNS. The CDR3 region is CASRDSGNYNEQFF. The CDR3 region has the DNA TGTGCCAGCAGGGATAGCGGGAACTACAATGAGCAGTTCTTC. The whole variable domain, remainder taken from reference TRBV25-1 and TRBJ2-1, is EADIYQTPRYLVIGTGKKITLECSQTMGHDKMYWYQQDPGMELHLIHYSYGVNSTEKGDLSSESTVSRIRTEHFPLTLESARPSHTSQYLCASRDSGNYNEQFFGPGTRLTVL.

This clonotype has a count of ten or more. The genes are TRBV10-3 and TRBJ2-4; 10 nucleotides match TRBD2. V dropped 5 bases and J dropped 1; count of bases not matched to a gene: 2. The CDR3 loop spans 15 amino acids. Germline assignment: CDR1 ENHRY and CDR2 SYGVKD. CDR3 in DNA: TGTGCCATCAGTCCTAGCGGGAGTGCCAAAAACATTCAGTACTTC. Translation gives CAISPSGSAKNIQYF.

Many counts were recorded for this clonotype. The CDR3 bases are TGCAGCGTTGTCGACAGGGGAAGTAATGAAAAACTGTTTTTT. This encodes CSVVDRGSNEKLFF. The rearrangement joins TRBV29-1 to TRBJ1-4; 8 positions match TRBD1. Germline assignment: CDR1 SQVTM and CDR2 ANQGSEA. V shed 4 bases and J 4 bases; nucleotides not matched to a gene: 5. The CDR3 totals 14 residues.

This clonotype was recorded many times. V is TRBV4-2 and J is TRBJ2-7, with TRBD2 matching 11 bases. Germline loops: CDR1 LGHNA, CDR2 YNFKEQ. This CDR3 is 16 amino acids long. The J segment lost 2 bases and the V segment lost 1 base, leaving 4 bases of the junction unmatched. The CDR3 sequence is CASSQVSLAGAYEQYF. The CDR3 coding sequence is TGTGCCAGCAGCCAAGTGTCACTAGCGGGGGCCTACGAGCAGTACTTC.

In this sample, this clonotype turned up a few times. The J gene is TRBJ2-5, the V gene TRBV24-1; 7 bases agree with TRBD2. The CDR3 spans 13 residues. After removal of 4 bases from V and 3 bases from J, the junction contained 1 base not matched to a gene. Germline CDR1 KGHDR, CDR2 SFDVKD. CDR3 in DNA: TGTGCCACCAGTGACGCGGGGGAAGAGACCCAGTACTTC. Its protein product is CATSDAGEETQYF.

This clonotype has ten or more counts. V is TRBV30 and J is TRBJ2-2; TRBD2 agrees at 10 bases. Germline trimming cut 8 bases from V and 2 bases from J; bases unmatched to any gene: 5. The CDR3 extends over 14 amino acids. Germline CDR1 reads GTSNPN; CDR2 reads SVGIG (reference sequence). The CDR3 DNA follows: TGTGCCAACGAGCGGGAGGGTAACACCGGGGAGCTGTTTTTT. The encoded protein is CANEREGNTGELFF.

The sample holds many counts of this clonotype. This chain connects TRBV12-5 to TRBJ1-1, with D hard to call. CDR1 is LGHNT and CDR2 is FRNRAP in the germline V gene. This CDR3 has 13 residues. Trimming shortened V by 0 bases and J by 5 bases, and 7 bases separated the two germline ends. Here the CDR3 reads CASGLVRGTEAFF. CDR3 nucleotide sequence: TGTGCTAGTGGTTTGGTACGGGGAACTGAAGCTTTCTTT.

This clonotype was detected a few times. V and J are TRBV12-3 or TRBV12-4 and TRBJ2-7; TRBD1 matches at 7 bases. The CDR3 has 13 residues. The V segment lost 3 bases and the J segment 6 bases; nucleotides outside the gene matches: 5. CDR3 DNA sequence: TGTGCCAGCAGTTTGAAGGGGGCGACCGAGCAGTACTTC. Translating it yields CASSLKGATEQYF.

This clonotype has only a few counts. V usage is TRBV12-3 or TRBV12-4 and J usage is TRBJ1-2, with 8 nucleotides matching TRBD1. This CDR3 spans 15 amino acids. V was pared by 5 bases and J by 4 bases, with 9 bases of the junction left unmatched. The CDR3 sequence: CASSQGQGAIYGYTF. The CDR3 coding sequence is TGTGCCAGCAGTCAAGGACAGGGAGCCATCTATGGCTACACCTTC.

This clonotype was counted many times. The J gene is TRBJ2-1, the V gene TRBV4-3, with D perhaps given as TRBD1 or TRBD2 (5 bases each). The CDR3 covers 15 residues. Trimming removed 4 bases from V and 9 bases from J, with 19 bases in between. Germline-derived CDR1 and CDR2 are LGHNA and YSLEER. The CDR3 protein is CASSRRTGTWGEQFF. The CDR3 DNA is TGCGCCAGCAGCCGAAGGACTGGGACGTGGGGTGAGCAGTTCTTC.

CDR3 in amino acids: CSAPPDGTAYGYTF. The CDR3 DNA is TGCAGTGCTCCTCCGGACGGAACTGCCTATGGCTACACCTTC. The chain links TRBV20-1 to TRBJ1-2; D remains unclear. Germline assignment: CDR1 DFQATT and CDR2 SNEGSKA (reference sequence). The CDR3 is 14 residues long. The V and J ends lost 5 bases and 4 bases respectively, with 17 bases between them.

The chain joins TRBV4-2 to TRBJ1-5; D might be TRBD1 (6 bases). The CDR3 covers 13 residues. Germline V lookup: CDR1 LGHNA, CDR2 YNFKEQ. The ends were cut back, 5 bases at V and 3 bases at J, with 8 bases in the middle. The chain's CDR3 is CASSTGTNQPQHF. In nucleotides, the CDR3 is TGTGCCAGCAGCACAGGGACCAATCAGCCCCAGCATTTT.

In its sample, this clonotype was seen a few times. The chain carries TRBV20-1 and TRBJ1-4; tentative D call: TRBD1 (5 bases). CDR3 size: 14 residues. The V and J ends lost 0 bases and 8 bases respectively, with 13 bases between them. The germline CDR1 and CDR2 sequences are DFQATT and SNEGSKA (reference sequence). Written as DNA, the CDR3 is TGCAGTGCTAGAGATCCCCAGGGCAGAGAAAAACTGTTTTTT. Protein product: CSARDPQGREKLFF.

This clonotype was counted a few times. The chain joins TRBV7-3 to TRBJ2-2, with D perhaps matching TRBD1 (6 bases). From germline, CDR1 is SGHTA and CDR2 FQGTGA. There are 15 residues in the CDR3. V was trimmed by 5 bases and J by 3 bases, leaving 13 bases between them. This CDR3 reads CASSPLRQDTGELFF. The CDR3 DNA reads TGTGCCAGCAGCCCTTTACGACAGGACACCGGGGAGCTGTTTTTT.

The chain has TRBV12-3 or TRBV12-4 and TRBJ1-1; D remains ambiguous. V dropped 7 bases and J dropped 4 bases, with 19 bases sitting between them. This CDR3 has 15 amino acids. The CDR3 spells CASINPQALGTEAFF. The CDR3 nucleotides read TGTGCCAGCATCAACCCCCAGGCCCTTGGCACTGAAGCTTTCTTT.

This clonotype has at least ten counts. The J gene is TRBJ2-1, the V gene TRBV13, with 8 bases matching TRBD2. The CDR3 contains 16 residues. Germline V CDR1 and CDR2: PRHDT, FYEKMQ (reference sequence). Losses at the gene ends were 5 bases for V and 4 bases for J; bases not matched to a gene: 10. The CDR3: CASSQPRGGLYNEQFF. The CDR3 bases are TGTGCCAGCAGCCAACCCCGGGGGGGATTATACAATGAGCAGTTCTTC.

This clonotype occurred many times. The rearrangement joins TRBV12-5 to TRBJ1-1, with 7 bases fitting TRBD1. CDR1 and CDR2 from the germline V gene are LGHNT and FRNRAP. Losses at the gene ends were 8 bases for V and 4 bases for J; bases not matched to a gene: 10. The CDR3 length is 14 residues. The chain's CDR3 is CASRLGPGGTEAFF. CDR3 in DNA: TGTGCTAGTAGGCTCGGCCCAGGGGGCACTGAAGCTTTCTTT.

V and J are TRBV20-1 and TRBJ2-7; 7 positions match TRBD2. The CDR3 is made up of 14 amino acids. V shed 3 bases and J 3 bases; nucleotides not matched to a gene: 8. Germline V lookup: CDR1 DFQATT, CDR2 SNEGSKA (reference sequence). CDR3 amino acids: CSASWASGYYEQYF. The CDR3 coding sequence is TGCAGTGCTAGTTGGGCTAGCGGATACTACGAGCAGTACTTC.

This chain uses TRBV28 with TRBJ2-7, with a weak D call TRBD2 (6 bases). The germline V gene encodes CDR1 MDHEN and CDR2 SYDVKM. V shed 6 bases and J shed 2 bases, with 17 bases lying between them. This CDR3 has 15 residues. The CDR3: CASSPFSGETYEQYF. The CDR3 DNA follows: TGTGCCAGCAGCCCCTTCTCGGGAGAGACCTACGAGCAGTACTTC.

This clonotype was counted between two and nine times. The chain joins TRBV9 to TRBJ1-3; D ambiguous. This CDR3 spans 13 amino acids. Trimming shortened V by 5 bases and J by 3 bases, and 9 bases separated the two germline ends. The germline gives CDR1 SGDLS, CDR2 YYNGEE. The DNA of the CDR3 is TGTGCCAGCAGAAGAGGGCATGGAAACACCATATATTTT. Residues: CASRRGHGNTIYF.

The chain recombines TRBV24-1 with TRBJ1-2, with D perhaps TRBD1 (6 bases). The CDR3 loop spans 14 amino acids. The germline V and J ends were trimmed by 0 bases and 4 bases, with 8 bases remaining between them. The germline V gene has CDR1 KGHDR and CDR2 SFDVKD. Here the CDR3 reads CATSDLDRIYGYTF. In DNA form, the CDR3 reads TGTGCCACCAGTGATTTGGACAGGATCTATGGCTACACCTTC.

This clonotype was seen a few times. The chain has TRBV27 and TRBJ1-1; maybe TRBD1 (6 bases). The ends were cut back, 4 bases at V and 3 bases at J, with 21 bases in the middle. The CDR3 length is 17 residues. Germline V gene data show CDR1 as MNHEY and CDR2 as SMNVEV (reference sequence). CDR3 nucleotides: TGTGCCAGCAGTTCTTTGGGGTTCGGGGGGGCGTACACTGAAGCTTTCTTT. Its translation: CASSSLGFGGAYTEAFF.